What follows is one TCR beta chain and its context. The sample originates from a study of metastatic and nonmetastatic thyroid tumors. Study-level information: Comparison of repertoires was carried out across blood and tumor or nodule tissue from malignant and benign thyroid patients.

Original handling: The study built a papillary thyroid cancer distant-metastasis classifier from CDR3 differences across clinicopathological groups. TCRdb re-called clones from the PCR reads using MiXCR. The V and J calls come from TCRdb's annotation, not from the publication. This sample has fewer than 40,000 clones; 25% to 35% occur once, and the top ten carry roughly 30%. Germline values: CDR1 SGHRS, CDR2 YFSETQ. The ends were cut back, 0 bases at V and 5 bases at J, with 11 bases in the middle. The CDR3 sequence is 14 residues long. No treatment of any kind had been given to any patient before thyroid surgery.

The origin of this receptor is a female donor with papillary thyroid cancer or a benign thyroid nodule (not recorded which). Some clones in this sample may be carry-over from other donors' samples. Specimen: blood. The chain carries TRBV5-1 and TRBJ1-1; a weak D match, TRBD1 (5 bases). Written as DNA, the CDR3 is TGCGCCAGCAGCTTGGCAGCAGGGAGAACTGAAGCTTTCTTT. This encodes CASSLAAGRTEAFF. The full variable domain, its missing parts supplied by reference TRBV5-1 and TRBJ1-1, is KAGVTQTPRYLIKTRGQQVTLSCSPISGHRSVSWYQQTPGQGLQFLFEYFSETQRNKGNFPGRFSGRQFSNSRSEMNVSTLELGDSALYLCASSLAAGRTEAFFGQGTRLTVV.